Listed here is a single T cell receptor beta chain. Assay: immunoSEQ multiplex PCR; the TCRdb copy retains only in-frame clones and omits some. The profile shows under 500,000 clones, about 85% of them singletons. These data originate in a study of blood T cell repertoires in COVID-19. Whole-study context: Italy, Spain and the United States were the sources of the convalescent and acute COVID-19 samples.

The CDR3 is 17 residues long. V shed 0 bases and J 7 bases; nucleotides not matched to a gene: 11. Germline-derived CDR1 and CDR2 are LNHDA and SQIVND (reference sequence). Participant age was about 18 to 89 years, and participants resided in around 24 US areas. This receptor was obtained from a woman in her late teens or twenties with acute COVID-19. The V and J genes are TRBV19 and TRBJ2-1; 8 bases line up with TRBD2. The sample consisted of PBMCs or T cells enriched from blood (not recorded which). In DNA form, the CDR3 reads TGTGCCAGTAGTATAGATAAGCGGGGGCTCGCTGGGAATGAGCAGTTCTTC. Encoded protein: CASSIDKRGLAGNEQFF.